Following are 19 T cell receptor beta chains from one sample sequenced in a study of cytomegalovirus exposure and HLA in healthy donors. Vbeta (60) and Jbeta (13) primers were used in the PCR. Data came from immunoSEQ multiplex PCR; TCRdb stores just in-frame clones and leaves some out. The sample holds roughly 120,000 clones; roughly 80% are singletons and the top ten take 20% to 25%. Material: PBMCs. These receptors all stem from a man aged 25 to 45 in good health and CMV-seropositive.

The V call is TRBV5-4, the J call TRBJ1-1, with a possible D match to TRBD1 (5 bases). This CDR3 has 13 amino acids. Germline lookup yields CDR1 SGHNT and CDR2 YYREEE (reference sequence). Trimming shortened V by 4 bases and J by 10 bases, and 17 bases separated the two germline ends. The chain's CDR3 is CASSQIDLGGAFF. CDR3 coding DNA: TGTGCCAGCAGCCAAATAGACCTCGGGGGAGCTTTCTTT.

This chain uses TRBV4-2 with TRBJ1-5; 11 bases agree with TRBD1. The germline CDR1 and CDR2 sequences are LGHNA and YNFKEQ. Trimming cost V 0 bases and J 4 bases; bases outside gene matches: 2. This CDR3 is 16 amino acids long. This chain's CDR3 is CASSQDRDRGNQPQHF. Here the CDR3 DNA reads TGTGCCAGCAGCCAAGATCGGGACAGGGGGAATCAGCCCCAGCATTTT.

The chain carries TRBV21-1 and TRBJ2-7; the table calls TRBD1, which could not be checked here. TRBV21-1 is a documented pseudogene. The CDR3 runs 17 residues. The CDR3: CASSPELRGPSSYEQYV. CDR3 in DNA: TGTGCCAGCAGCCCCGAACTAAGGGGGCCCAGCTCCTACGAGCAGTACGTC.

The CDR3 here is CASRYGAGVYRSNQPQHF. The DNA of the CDR3 is TGTGCCAGTAGATACGGGGCAGGGGTGTATAGGAGCAATCAGCCCCAGCATTTT. The chain couples TRBV19 to TRBJ1-5; D is possibly TRBD1 (6 bases). Trimming stripped 6 bases from V and 1 base from J, with 22 bases between. Germline assignment: CDR1 LNHDA and CDR2 SQIVND (reference sequence). This CDR3 has 18 residues.

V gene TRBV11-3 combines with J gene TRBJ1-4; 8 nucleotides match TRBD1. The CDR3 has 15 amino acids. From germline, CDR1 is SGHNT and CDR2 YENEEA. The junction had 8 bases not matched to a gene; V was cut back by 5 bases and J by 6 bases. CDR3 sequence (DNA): TGTGCCAGCAGCGCCGCTGCGACAGGGGATGAAAAACTGTTTTTT. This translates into CASSAAATGDEKLFF.

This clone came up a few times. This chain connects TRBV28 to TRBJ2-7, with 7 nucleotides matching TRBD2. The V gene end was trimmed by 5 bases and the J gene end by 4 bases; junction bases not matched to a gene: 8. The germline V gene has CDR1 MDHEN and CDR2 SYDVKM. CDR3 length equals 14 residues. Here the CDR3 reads CASSRLRGRYEQYF. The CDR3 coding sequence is TGTGCCAGCAGTCGATTGCGGGGGAGATACGAGCAGTACTTC.

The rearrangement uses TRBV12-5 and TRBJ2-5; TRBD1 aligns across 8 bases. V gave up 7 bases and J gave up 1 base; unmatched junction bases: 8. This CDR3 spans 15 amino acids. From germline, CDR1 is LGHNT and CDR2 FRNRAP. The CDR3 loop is CASAMTGVGQETQYF. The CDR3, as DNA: TGTGCTAGTGCCATGACAGGGGTGGGCCAAGAGACCCAGTACTTC. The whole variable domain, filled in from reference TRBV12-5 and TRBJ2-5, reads DARVTQTPRHKVTEMGQEVTMRCQPILGHNTVFWYRQTMMQGLELLAYFRNRAPLDDSGMPKDRFSAEMPDATLATLKIQPSEPRDSAVYFCASAMTGVGQETQYFGPGTRLLVL.

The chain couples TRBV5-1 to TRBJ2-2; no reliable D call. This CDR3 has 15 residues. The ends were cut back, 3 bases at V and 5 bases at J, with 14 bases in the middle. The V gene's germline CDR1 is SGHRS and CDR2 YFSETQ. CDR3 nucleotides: TGCGCCAGCAGCTGGAGAACTTTACCGACCGGGGAGCTGTTTTTT. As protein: CASSWRTLPTGELFF.

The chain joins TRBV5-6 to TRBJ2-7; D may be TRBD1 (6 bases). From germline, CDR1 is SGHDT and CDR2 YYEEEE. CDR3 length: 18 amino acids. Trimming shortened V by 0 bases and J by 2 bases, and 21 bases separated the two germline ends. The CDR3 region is CASSLGHAGTPTPYEQYF. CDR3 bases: TGTGCCAGCAGCTTGGGCCACGCCGGGACACCGACCCCCTACGAGCAGTACTTC.

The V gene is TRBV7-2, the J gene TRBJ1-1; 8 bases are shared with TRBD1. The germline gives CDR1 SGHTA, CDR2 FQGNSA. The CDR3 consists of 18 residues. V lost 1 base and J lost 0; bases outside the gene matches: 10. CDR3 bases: TGTGCCAGCAGCTTAGATTCCCTCAGCAGGGGGCTGAACACTGAAGCTTTCTTT. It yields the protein CASSLDSLSRGLNTEAFF.

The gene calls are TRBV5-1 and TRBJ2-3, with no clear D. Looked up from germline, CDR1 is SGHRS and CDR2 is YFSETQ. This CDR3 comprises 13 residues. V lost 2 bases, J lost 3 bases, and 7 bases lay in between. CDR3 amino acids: CASSFLPTDTQYF. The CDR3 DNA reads TGCGCCAGCAGCTTCCTCCCTACAGATACGCAGTATTTT.

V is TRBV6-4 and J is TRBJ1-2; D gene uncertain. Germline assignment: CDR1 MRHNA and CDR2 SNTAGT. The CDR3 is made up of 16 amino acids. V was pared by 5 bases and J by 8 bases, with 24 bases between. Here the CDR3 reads CASSNVGTGAGVGYTF. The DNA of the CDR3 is TGTGCCAGCAGTAACGTTGGAACGGGTGCGGGTGTGGGCTACACCTTC.

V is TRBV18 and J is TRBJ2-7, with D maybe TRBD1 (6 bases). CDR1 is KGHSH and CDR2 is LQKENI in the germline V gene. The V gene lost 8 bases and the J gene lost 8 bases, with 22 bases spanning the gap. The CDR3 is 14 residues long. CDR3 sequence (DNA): TGTGCCAGCATCTCCTCCACAGGGATTCCGCAGCAGTACTTC. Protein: CASISSTGIPQQYF.

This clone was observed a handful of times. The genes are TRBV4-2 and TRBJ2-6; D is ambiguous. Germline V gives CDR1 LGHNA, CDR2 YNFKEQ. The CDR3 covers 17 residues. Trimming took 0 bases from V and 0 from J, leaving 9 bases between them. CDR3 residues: CASSQDRGYSGANVLTF. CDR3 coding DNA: TGTGCCAGCAGCCAAGATCGAGGATACTCTGGGGCCAACGTCCTGACTTTC.

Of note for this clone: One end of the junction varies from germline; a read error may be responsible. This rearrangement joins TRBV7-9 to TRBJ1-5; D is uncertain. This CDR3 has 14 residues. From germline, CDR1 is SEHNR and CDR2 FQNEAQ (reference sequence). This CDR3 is CSSSLAKRSQPQHF. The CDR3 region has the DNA TGTTCCAGCAGCTTAGCGAAGCGTAGCCAGCCCCAGCATTTT.

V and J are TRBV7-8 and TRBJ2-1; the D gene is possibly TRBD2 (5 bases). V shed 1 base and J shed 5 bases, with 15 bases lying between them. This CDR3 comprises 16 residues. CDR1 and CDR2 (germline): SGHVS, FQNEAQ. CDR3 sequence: CASSLVWVAPDNEQFF. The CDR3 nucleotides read TGTGCCAGCAGCTTAGTGTGGGTAGCGCCGGACAATGAGCAGTTCTTC.

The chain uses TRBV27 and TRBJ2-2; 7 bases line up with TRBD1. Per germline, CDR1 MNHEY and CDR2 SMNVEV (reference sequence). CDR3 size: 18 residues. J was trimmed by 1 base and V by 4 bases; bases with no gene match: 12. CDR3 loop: CASSSTLGQVQNTGELFF. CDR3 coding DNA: TGTGCCAGCAGTTCAACCCTCGGACAGGTTCAGAACACCGGGGAGCTGTTTTTT.

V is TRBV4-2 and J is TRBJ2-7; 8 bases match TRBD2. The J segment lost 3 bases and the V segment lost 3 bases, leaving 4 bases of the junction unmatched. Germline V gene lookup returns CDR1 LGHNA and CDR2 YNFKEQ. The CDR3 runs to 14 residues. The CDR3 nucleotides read TGTGCCAGCAGCCACCAAGCGGGAGACTACGAGCAGTACGTC. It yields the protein CASSHQAGDYEQYV.

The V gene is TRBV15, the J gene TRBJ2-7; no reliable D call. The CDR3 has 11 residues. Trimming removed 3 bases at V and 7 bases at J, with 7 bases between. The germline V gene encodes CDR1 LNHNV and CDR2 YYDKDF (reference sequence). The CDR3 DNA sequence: TGTGCCACCAGCAGGCGTCGGGAGCAGTACTTC. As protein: CATSRRREQYF.